Given below is one TCR beta chain in context. Antigen unknown. Germline is not matched at one junction end, which may reflect a read error. The data were taken from a study of CD8+CD57+ T cells in acquired aplastic anemia. On the study more broadly: Sorting CD4+ and CD8+ cells gave DNA averaging 3.2 ug.

Genomic DNA acted as the template from which TCR beta VDJ combination and CDR3 sequence profiling were carried out. TCRdb passed the reads through MiXCR, listing each CDR3 protein once. The sample contains approximately 98,000 distinct CDR3 sequences, 55% to 80% of which appear only once. Individuals selected for sequencing had exhibited CD8+CD57+ cell expansion on flow cytometry. Study observations and caveats: Patients had roughly 29 CD8+ CDR3 sequences in common with controls (the shared set).

In germline, CDR1 is SNHLY, CDR2 FYNNEI. The CDR3 runs 12 residues. Sequenced sample: sorted CD4+, CD8+, or CD8+CD57+ T cells (not recorded which) from PBMCs. This chain joins TRBV2 and TRBJ2-7; D is uncertain. The clonotype was recovered from a human donor with aplastic anemia. CDR3 sequence (DNA): TGTGCCGGCAGTGGGAAGCTTAGCGAGCAGTACTTC. It yields the protein CAGSGKLSEQYF.